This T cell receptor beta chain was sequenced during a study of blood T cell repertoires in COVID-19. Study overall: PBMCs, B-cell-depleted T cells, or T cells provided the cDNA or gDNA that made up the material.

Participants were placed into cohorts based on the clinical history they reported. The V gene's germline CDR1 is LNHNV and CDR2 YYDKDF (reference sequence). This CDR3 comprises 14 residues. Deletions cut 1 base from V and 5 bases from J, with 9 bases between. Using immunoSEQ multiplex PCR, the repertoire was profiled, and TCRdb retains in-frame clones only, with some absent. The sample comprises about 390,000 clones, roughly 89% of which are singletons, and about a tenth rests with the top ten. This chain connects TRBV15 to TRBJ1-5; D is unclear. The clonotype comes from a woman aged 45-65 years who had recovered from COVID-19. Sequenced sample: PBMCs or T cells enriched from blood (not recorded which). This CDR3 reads CATSRATIDQPQHF. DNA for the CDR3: TGTGCCACCAGCAGAGCTACTATTGATCAGCCCCAGCATTTT.